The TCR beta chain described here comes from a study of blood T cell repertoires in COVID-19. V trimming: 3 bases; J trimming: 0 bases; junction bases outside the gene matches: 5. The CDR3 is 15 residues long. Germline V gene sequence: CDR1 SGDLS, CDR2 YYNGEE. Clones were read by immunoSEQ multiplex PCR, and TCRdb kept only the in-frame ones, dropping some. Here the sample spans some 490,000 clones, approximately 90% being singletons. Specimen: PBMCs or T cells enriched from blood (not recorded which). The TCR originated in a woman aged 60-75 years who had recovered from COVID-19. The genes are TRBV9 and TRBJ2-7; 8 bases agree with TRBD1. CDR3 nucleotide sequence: TGTGCCAGCAGCGACACAGGGGGTGACTCCTACGAGCAGTACTTC. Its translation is CASSDTGGDSYEQYF. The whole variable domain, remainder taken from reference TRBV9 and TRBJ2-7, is DSGVTQTPKHLITATGQRVTLRCSPRSGDLSVYWYQQSLDQGLQFLIQYYNGEERAKGNILERFSAQQFPDLHSELNLSSLELGDSALYFCASSDTGGDSYEQYFGPGTRLTVT.